Each of the 3 T cell receptor beta chains below was sequenced from the same sample in a study of CD8 T cells in ankylosing spondylitis (dated by TCRdb to 2016 to 2017). The library was generated by 5' RACE. Sequenced using an Illumina HiSeq 2500. TCRdb redid the processing of the public reads, applying fastp at Q25 and MiXCR, and retained in-frame beta chains. Merged by CDR3 protein, the rows form single entries marked with the most common genes and DNA. The sample profile shows 150,000 or so distinct CDR3 sequences; around 19% of them were found once. Approximately 7.8% of the sample rests with the top ten. Specimen: blood, either unsorted or a sorted T cell fraction (not recorded which). These receptors were taken from a male donor with ankylosing spondylitis or in good health (not recorded which).

The sample holds many counts of this clonotype. The chain uses TRBV5-1 and TRBJ1-2; the D is unclear. Trimming cost V 2 bases and J 4 bases, with 12 bases left between them. Germline V gene lookup returns CDR1 SGHRS and CDR2 YFSETQ. The CDR3 has 14 amino acids. CDR3 nucleotide sequence: TGCGCCAGCAGCTTTTCTGAGGGTCGCTATGGCTACACCTTC. This sequence encodes CASSFSEGRYGYTF.

This clonotype was seen many times. V gene TRBV6-5 combines with J gene TRBJ2-1; the D is unclear. The CDR3 runs 11 residues. Between the trimmed V and J ends, which lost 7 bases and 8 bases, there was a span of 9 bases. The germline V gene encodes CDR1 MNHEY and CDR2 SVGAGI. As DNA, the CDR3 is TGTGCCAGCACCGGAGCCCATGAGCAGTTCTTC. Amino acid sequence: CASTGAHEQFF.

Many counts were recorded for this clonotype. This rearrangement joins TRBV5-1 to TRBJ2-7; TRBD2 might be the D (6 bases). The CDR3 contains 15 residues. Germline V gene lookup returns CDR1 SGHRS and CDR2 YFSETQ. V was shortened by 6 bases and J by 2 bases, with 18 bases between the two germline ends. Here the CDR3 DNA reads TGCGCCAGCACCCCGACTAGAGCTGGACCCTACGAGCAGTACTTC. It translates to CASTPTRAGPYEQYF. Full variable domain (missing parts from reference TRBV5-1 and TRBJ2-7): KAGVTQTPRYLIKTRGQQVTLSCSPISGHRSVSWYQQTPGQGLQFLFEYFSETQRNKGNFPGRFSGRQFSNSRSEMNVSTLELGDSALYLCASTPTRAGPYEQYFGPGTRLTVT.